This T cell receptor beta chain was sequenced during a study of control samples from healthy donors and cancer patients. Trimming stripped 9 bases from V and 0 bases from J, with 13 bases between. Germline V gene data show CDR1 as KGHDR and CDR2 as SFDVKD. The CDR3 is 14 amino acids. The repertoire was sequenced with immunoSEQ multiplex PCR; TCRdb's copy has only in-frame clones and lacks some. The sample shows some 70,000 clones, under 85% of them seen only once. This rearrangement joins TRBV24-1 to TRBJ2-5; D call uncertain. Material for sequencing was blood. This sequence was found in a man aged 60 to 75 in good health. CDR3 DNA: TGTGCCACCTCCCTGGGTACAGACCAAGAGACCCAGTACTTC. This encodes CATSLGTDQETQYF.